The clone carrying this T cell receptor (beta chain) was recorded only once. This sample was included in a study of T cell responses to AZD1222 COVID-19 vaccine. The repertoire was sequenced with immunoSEQ multiplex PCR; TCRdb's copy has only in-frame clones and lacks some. The sample includes 150,000 to 200,000 clones, 91% of them seen just once. Germline V gene lookup returns CDR1 SGHTA and CDR2 FQGNSA. This CDR3 spans 15 amino acids. Trimming cost V 5 bases and J 3 bases, with 14 bases left between them. This specimen was peripheral blood, taken on day 0 of AZD1222 vaccination. This TCR was sampled from an adult in good health. The chain combines TRBV7-2 with TRBJ1-5; tentatively, D is TRBD1 (5 bases). The CDR3 spells CASSQESGFNQPQHF. CDR3 DNA: TGTGCCAGCAGCCAGGAATCAGGGTTCAATCAGCCCCAGCATTTT.